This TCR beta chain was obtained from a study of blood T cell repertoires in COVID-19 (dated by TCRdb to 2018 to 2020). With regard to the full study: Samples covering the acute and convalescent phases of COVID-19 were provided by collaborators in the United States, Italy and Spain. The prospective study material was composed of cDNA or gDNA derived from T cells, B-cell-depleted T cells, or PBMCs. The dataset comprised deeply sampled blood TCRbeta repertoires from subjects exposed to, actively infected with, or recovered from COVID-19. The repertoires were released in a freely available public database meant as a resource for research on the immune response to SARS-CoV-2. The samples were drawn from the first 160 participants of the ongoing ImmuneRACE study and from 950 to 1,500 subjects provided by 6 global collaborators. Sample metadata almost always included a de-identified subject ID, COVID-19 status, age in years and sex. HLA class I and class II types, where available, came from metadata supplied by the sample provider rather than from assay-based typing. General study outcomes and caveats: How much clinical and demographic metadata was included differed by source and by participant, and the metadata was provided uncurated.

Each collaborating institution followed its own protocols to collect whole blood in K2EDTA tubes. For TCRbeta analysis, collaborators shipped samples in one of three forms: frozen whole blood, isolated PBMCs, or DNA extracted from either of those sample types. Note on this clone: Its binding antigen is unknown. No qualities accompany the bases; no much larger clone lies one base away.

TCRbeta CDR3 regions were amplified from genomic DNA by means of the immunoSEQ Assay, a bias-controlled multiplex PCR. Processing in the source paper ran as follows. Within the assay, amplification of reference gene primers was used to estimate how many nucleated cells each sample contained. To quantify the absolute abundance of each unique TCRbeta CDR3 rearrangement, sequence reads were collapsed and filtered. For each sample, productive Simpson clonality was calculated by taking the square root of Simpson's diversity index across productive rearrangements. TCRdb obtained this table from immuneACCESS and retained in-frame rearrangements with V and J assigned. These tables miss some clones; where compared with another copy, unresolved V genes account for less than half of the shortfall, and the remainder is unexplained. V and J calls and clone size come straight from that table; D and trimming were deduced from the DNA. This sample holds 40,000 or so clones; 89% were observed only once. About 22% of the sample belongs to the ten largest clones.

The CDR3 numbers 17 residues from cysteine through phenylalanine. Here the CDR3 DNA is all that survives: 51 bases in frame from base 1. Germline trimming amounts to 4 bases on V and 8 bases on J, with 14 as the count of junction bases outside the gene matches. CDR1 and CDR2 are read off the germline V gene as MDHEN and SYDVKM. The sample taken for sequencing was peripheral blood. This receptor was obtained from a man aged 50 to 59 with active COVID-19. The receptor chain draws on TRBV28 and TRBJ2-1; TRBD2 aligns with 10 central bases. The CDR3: CASSSRGASGSLDEQFF. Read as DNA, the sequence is TGTGCCAGCAGTTCCAGAGGCGCTAGCGGGAGTCTGGATGAGCAGTTCTTC.